This T cell receptor beta chain was recorded in a study of vaccination and CD4 T cells after COVID-19. At the level of the study: Convalescent patients gave post-COVID blood a median about 110 days post-diagnosis, range 35 to 161. Collection of post-vaccine samples followed dose two by a median around 72 days, spanning a range of 14 to 241.

Documented treatment: approximately 9-day PBMC culture with coronavirus spike peptide pools or control peptides (ViraFEST assay). Upon completion of more than 9 days of culture, CD4+ T cells were isolated via negative selection. Broader study findings: Among reactive clones from convalescent patients, a median 86.3% appeared only post-vaccination.

In the case of this clonotype: Its antigen remains unknown.

Germline V gene lookup returns CDR1 MNHNS and CDR2 SASEGT. The V gene lost 6 bases and the J gene lost 0 bases, with 10 bases spanning the gap. The CDR3 consists of 14 residues. Cultured CD4+ T cell DNA underwent sequencing with the Oncomine TCR Beta short-read assay. TCRdb used MiXCR to reprocess the PCR reads, holding one entry per CDR3 protein. This table holds more than 20,000 distinct CDR3 sequences, roughly half found once. The chain combines TRBV6-1 with TRBJ2-3, with no clear D. Sequencing input: CD4+ T cells from blood, cultured in vitro. The receptor comes from a human donor who had recovered from COVID-19. CDR3 coding DNA: TGTGCCAGCAGGTCGGACGGAAGCACAGATACGCAGTATTTT. It yields the protein CASRSDGSTDTQYF.